Following are 11 T cell receptor beta chains from one sample sequenced in a study of technical replicates of blood from a handful of donors. Assay: immunoSEQ multiplex PCR; the TCRdb copy retains only in-frame clones and omits some. The sample carries tens of thousands of clones, over 80% recorded once. Sequencing used T cells isolated from PBMCs. All receptors come from a human donor in good health.

The rearrangement links TRBV10-3 to TRBJ2-7, with no clear D. Between the trimmed V and J ends, which lost 2 bases and 2 bases, there was a span of 7 bases. This CDR3 comprises 13 residues. Germline CDR1 ENHRY, CDR2 SYGVKD. The CDR3 loop is CAISEGRTYEQYF. CDR3 bases: TGTGCCATCAGTGAGGGCAGGACCTACGAGCAGTACTTC.

The chain recombines TRBV18 with TRBJ2-3; the match to TRBD2 covers 8 bases. V gave up 3 bases and J gave up 0 bases; unmatched junction bases: 2. Germline V lookup: CDR1 KGHSH, CDR2 LQKENI. The CDR3 covers 15 residues. DNA of the CDR3: TGTGCCAGCTCACCCGGGGGGGGGAGCACAGATACGCAGTATTTT. It is translated as CASSPGGGSTDTQYF.

The chain links TRBV9 to TRBJ1-4, with D possibly matching TRBD1 (6 bases). Germline lookup yields CDR1 SGDLS and CDR2 YYNGEE. Between the trimmed V and J ends, which lost 3 bases and 14 bases, there was a span of 17 bases. The CDR3 extends over 13 amino acids. The CDR3 DNA sequence: TGTGCCAGCAGCGCAGGGGCTACCCAAGCTCTGTTTTTT. Its translation: CASSAGATQALFF.

This clone was seen once. This chain uses TRBV5-1 with TRBJ2-7; 8 bases align to TRBD1. CDR3 length: 14 amino acids. CDR1 SGHRS and CDR2 YFSETQ come from the germline V gene. V was pared by 2 bases and J by 2 bases, with 3 bases of the junction left unmatched. The CDR3 is CASSLDRGTYEQYF. CDR3 DNA: TGCGCCAGCAGCTTAGACAGGGGTACCTACGAGCAGTACTTC.

This chain connects TRBV11-3 to TRBJ2-3; TRBD1 agrees at 8 bases. In germline, CDR1 is SGHNT, CDR2 YENEEA. Trimming removed 5 bases from V and 5 bases from J; junction bases left unmatched: 12. The CDR3 extends over 16 amino acids. CDR3 region: CASSGRDRRVIDTQYF. Written as DNA, the CDR3 is TGTGCCAGCAGCGGACGGGACAGGAGAGTCATAGATACGCAGTATTTT.

V gene TRBV6-5 combines with J gene TRBJ1-2; D is perhaps TRBD1 (6 bases). The V gene's germline CDR1 is MNHEY and CDR2 SVGAGI. V lost 0 bases and J lost 8, with 16 bases in between. There are 15 residues in the CDR3. The CDR3 loop is CASSYSRTGTFGYTF. Written as DNA, the CDR3 is TGTGCCAGCAGTTACTCGAGAACAGGGACCTTCGGCTACACCTTC.

This clone appeared a few times. The chain links TRBV5-1 to TRBJ1-1; the match to TRBD1 covers 7 bases. CDR1 and CDR2 from the germline V gene are SGHRS and YFSETQ. This CDR3 is built from 14 residues. V gave up 3 bases and J gave up 10 bases; unmatched junction bases: 12. DNA of the CDR3: TGCGCCAGCAGCTCGGGAGACAGGGCTGTTGGAGCTTTCTTT. This codes for CASSSGDRAVGAFF. Full variable domain (outside the CDR3, taken from reference TRBV5-1 and TRBJ1-1): KAGVTQTPRYLIKTRGQQVTLSCSPISGHRSVSWYQQTPGQGLQFLFEYFSETQRNKGNFPGRFSGRQFSNSRSEMNVSTLELGDSALYLCASSSGDRAVGAFFGQGTRLTVV.

The chain combines TRBV10-3 with TRBJ1-2; a weak D match, TRBD1 (6 bases). There are 13 residues in the CDR3. Per the germline V gene, CDR1 is ENHRY and CDR2 is SYGVKD. V lost 6 bases to trimming and J lost 4 bases, with 12 bases between them. For the CDR3, the DNA is TGTGCCATCAGCGAAGACAGGTCCTATGGCTACACCTTC. Residues: CAISEDRSYGYTF.

This sequence joins TRBV19 and TRBJ1-5; D is possibly TRBD1 (6 bases). There are 15 residues in the CDR3. V shed 3 bases and J shed 3 bases, with 12 bases lying between them. Germline V gene lookup returns CDR1 LNHDA and CDR2 SQIVND (reference sequence). In nucleotides, the CDR3 is TGTGCCAGTAGTATCCTAGGACAGACCAATCAGCCCCAGCATTTT. Translating it yields CASSILGQTNQPQHF.

This sequence joins TRBV7-6 and TRBJ2-3, with D perhaps TRBD2 (5 bases). Trimming removed 5 bases at V and 1 base at J, with 13 bases between. Germline CDR1 SGHVS, CDR2 FNYEAQ. CDR3 length: 15 amino acids. CDR3 in amino acids: CASSRSGSGTDTQYF. CDR3 sequence (DNA): TGTGCCAGCAGCCGATCGGGGAGCGGCACAGATACGCAGTATTTT. Full variable domain (missing parts from reference TRBV7-6 and TRBJ2-3): GAGVSQSPRYKVTKRGQDVALRCDPISGHVSLYWYRQALGQGPEFLTYFNYEAQQDKSGLPNDRFSAERPEGSISTLTIQRTEQRDSAMYRCASSRSGSGTDTQYFGPGTRLTVL.

This sequence joins TRBV28 and TRBJ1-3; the match to TRBD1 covers 11 bases. Germline-derived CDR1 and CDR2 are MDHEN and SYDVKM. The V segment lost 7 bases and the J segment 8 bases; nucleotides outside the gene matches: 4. The CDR3 loop spans 13 amino acids. The CDR3 spells CASNPGQGDTIYF. As DNA, the CDR3 is TGTGCCAGCAACCCGGGACAGGGGGACACCATATATTTT.